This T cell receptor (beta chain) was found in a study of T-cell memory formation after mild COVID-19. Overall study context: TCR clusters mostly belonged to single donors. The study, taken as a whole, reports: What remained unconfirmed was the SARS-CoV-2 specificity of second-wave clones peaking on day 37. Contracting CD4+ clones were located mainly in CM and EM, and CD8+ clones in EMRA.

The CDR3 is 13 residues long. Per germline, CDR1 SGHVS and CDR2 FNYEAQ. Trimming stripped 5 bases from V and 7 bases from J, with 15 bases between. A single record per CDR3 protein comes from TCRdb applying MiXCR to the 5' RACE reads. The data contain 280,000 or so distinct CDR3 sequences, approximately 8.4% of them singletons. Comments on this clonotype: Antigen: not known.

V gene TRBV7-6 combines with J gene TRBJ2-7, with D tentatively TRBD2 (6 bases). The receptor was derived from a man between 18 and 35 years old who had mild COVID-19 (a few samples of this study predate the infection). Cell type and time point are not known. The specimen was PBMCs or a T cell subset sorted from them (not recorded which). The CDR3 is CASSPRLEGEQYF. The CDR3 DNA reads TGTGCCAGCAGCCCGCGACTAGAAGGAGAGCAGTACTTC.